The 8 T cell receptor beta chains presented below share a single source sample, sequenced in a study of T cell changes during pregnancy in multiple sclerosis. The data were produced by immunoSEQ multiplex PCR, yet TCRdb's version contains in-frame clones alone and is incomplete. The sample lists about 71,000 clones; roughly 90% were seen once. Here the sequenced sample was CD8+ T cells from peripheral blood mononuclear cells, taken before pregnancy. The source of these receptors is a female donor with multiple sclerosis, enrolled in a pregnancy study.

The V call is TRBV7-9, the J call TRBJ1-5, with no clear D. The CDR3 has 14 residues. V shed 1 base and J shed 7 bases, with 11 bases lying between them. Germline V gene lookup returns CDR1 SEHNR and CDR2 FQNEAQ (reference sequence). Here the CDR3 reads CASSLVGGGQPQHF. DNA of the CDR3: TGTGCCAGCAGCTTAGTTGGTGGAGGACAGCCCCAGCATTTT.

The V call is TRBV13, the J call TRBJ2-4; a weak D match, TRBD2 (5 bases). V shed 3 bases and J shed 4 bases, with 13 bases lying between them. Germline loops: CDR1 PRHDT, CDR2 FYEKMQ (reference sequence). This CDR3 spans 15 amino acids. The CDR3 DNA reads as TGTGCCAGCAGCTTTGGACGGGGTGCAAAAAACATTCAGTACTTC. Its translation: CASSFGRGAKNIQYF.

This clone was observed once. The rearrangement uses TRBV6-6 and TRBJ2-7; D is undetermined. The CDR3 length is 13 residues. Germline lookup yields CDR1 MNHNY and CDR2 SVGAGI (reference sequence). The V gene lost 0 bases and the J gene lost 2 bases, with 5 bases spanning the gap. This CDR3 reads CASSYSSAYEQYF. The CDR3 nucleotides are TGTGCCAGCAGTTACTCGAGTGCCTACGAGCAGTACTTC.

The chain recombines TRBV6-5 with TRBJ2-3, with 8 bases matching TRBD2. Germline V gives CDR1 MNHEY, CDR2 SVGAGI. The CDR3 length is 14 residues. With 6 bases clipped from V and 6 bases from J, the junction kept 8 bases outside the gene matches. The chain's CDR3 is CASSAGTRTDTQYF. As DNA, the CDR3 is TGTGCCAGCAGCGCCGGGACTAGAACCGATACGCAGTATTTT.

The V and J genes are TRBV7-9 and TRBJ1-4; the D gene is possibly TRBD1 (5 bases). Trimming pared 2 bases from V and 7 bases from J, leaving 20 bases between. CDR1 and CDR2 (germline): SEHNR, FQNEAQ (reference sequence). The CDR3 sequence is 17 residues long. CDR3 region: CASSLPAGEGFGEKLFF. The CDR3 nucleotides are TGTGCCAGCAGCTTACCCGCGGGGGAGGGGTTTGGTGAAAAACTGTTTTTT.

The chain employs TRBV19 and TRBJ1-2; D possibly corresponds to TRBD1 (6 bases). The CDR3 has 13 residues. Trimming pared 6 bases from V and 6 bases from J, leaving 14 bases between. CDR1 is LNHDA, CDR2 SQIVND, per germline (reference sequence). CDR3 sequence (DNA): TGTGCCAGTAGCCATGGTACAGGGCATGGCTACACCTTC. Translated: CASSHGTGHGYTF.

The chain joins TRBV2 to TRBJ2-2, with D possibly TRBD2 on 6 matching bases. In germline, CDR1 is SNHLY, CDR2 FYNNEI. CDR3 size: 14 residues. V was cut by 7 bases and J by 7 bases, with 16 bases left in between. This chain's CDR3 is CASNDGGNIGELFF. The CDR3 bases are TGTGCCAGCAATGACGGAGGGAATATCGGGGAGCTGTTTTTT.

The rearrangement joins TRBV6-6 to TRBJ1-4; 7 positions agree with TRBD1. Trimming removed 1 base from V and 5 bases from J; junction bases left unmatched: 7. This CDR3 has 16 residues. The germline V gene has CDR1 MNHNY and CDR2 SVGAGI (reference sequence). CDR3 in amino acids: CASSYLGGAGNEKLFF. As DNA, the CDR3 is TGTGCCAGCAGTTACTTAGGGGGCGCCGGGAATGAAAAACTGTTTTTT.